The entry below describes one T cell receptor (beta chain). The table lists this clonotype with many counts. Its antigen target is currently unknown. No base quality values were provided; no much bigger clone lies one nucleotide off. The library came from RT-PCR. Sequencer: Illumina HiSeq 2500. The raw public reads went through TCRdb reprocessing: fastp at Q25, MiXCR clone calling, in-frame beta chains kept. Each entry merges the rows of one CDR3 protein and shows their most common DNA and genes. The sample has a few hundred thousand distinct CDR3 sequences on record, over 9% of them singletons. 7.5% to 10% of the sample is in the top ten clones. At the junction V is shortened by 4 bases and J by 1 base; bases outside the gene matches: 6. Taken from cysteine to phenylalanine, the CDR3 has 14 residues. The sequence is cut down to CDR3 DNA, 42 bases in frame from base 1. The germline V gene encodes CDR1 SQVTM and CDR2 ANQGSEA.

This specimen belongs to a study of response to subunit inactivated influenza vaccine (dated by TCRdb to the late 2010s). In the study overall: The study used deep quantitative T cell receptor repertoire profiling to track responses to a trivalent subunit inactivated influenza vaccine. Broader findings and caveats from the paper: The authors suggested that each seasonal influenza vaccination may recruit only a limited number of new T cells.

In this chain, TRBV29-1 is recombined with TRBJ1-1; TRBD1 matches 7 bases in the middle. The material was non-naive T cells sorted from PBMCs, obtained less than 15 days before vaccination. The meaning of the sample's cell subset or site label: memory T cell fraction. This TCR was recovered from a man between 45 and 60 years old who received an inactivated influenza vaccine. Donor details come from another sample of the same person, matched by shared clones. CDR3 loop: CSVGPGQRNTEAFF. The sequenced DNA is TGCAGCGTTGGCCCGGGACAGAGGAACACTGAAGCTTTCTTT.